This T cell receptor beta chain stems from a study of cytomegalovirus exposure and HLA in healthy donors (dated by TCRdb to 2016 to 2017). Broadly, across the study: An earlier analysis of 587 of the donors reported about 260 Gb of sequence data and approximately 120 million unique TCR beta sequences obtained from some 170 million T cells. Typing coverage differed by locus: A, B, C, DRB1 and DQB1 were typed in roughly 620-630 donors, DQA1 in 522, DPA1 in nearly 610, and DPB1 in approximately 450. To predict cytomegalovirus infection status, the study combined high-throughput TCR immunosequencing, statistical association of individual TCRs with disease status, and machine learning. Donor age, sex, ethnicity and CMV serostatus were collected together with the repertoire data. Across approximately 400 genotyped donors of the cohort, an average of approximately 220,000 unique TCR beta nucleotide sequences per donor were sequenced, and around 20% of those sequences were non-productive. The aim of the study was to test whether cataloging public T cell receptors could identify signatures of past pathogen exposure. All discovery cohort repertoires had been generated on a single sequencing platform. In an earlier analysis of roughly 580 of the donors, high-throughput TCR beta sequencing was used to judge whether each TCR beta V gene segment behaved as functional or pseudogenic. HLA typing covered class I and class II loci at four-digit resolution. Along with the approximately 620-subject first cohort, a separate validation cohort of around 120 different subjects was used. The later analysis used no new phenotypic data to find candidate immune exposures, relying instead on TCR beta sequences and their occurrence across donors. About 5 DR-DQ haplotypes were handled as single units for association and clustering, since linkage in the cohort was strong. In a later analysis, previously published TCR beta repertoires from hundreds of donors were re-analyzed and high-resolution HLA genotyping was added so that TCR occurrence patterns could be studied. The study used immunosequencing to profile the T cell repertoires of 666 subjects and linked those repertoires to cytomegalovirus serostatus. About 330 gigabases of sequencing data and around 85 million unique TCR sequences made up an early release that covered 640 HLA-typed donors. A later genetic analysis took genome-wide SNP genotypes for about 65% of the 666 donors and used that subset as a discovery cohort. Of the 350 to 450 genotyped donors, around 81% fell in the genetic ancestry cluster associated with self-reported Caucasian donors.

The receptor library was made with the immunoSEQ multiplex PCR assay. The multiplex PCR relied on a mix of 60 forward primers for TCR Vbeta segments and 13 reverse primers for TCR Jbeta segments. A multiplex PCR assay on genomic DNA amplified the CDR3 region of rearranged TCR beta genes. The amplified TCR beta libraries were sequenced on the Illumina HiSeq System as 87-base-pair reads. The source study handled its data this way. In a later analysis, tens of millions of unique TCR beta chains were counted across the 500 to 850 repertoires, and approximately 11 million of these chains were shared by at least two donors. Raw reads were error-corrected and collapsed into unique sequences with a nearest-neighbor algorithm that merged closely related sequences to remove PCR and sequencing errors. Alignment of CDR3 sequences to IMGT reference sequences was used to assign V, D and J gene segments. For a sequence to be retained, a match of at least six nucleotides to both a V gene segment and a J gene segment was required. A rearrangement counted as productive if the CDR3 had no stop codons and remained in frame with V and J, and every other rearrangement counted as non-productive. CDR3 was defined by IMGT convention, running from the second conserved V-encoded cysteine to the conserved J-encoded phenylalanine. In an earlier analysis of around 570 of the donors, sequences lacking an unambiguous match to a single V gene segment were excluded. An earlier analysis of 550 to 650 of the donors classified V segments as functional when productive rearrangements were above 56.7% and as segregating when the standard deviation between donors was above 5%. A statistical classification framework was built to diagnose cytomegalovirus status from the catalog of TCR beta chain sequences. In a later analysis, V and J genes were assigned by comparing TCR nucleotide sequences against IMGT/GENE-DB human TR gene sequences. The TCRdist pipeline was used in a later analysis to assign CDR3 sequences and most-parsimonious VDJ recombination scenarios. In a later analysis, every TCR beta chain was defined by the combination of its CDR3 amino acid sequence and its V-gene family, and reads without a unique V-gene family were dropped. A later analysis removed over 500 highly shared, low-generation-probability nucleotide sequences to deal with suspected cross-contamination and a sequencing artifact. In a later analysis, a clonal expansion index was calculated for each public chain from normalized within-repertoire ranks of inferred template counts. A later analysis computed generation probabilities with a VDJ recombination model fitted to out-of-frame rearrangements, and checked the results against IGoR. A later analysis scored TCR-TCR, TCR-HLA and TCR-CMV co-occurrence with hypergeometric tests, applying a repertoire-size bias correction to TCR pairs. False discovery rates were estimated in a later analysis by permuting HLA or CMV assignments 20 times. In a later analysis, co-occurring TCRs were grouped with DBSCAN, and TCRdist sequence similarity was added when clustering was performed within HLA-allele-positive subsets. Repertoires with fewer than 30,000 or more than 120,000 public chains, plus five repertoires with anomalous nucleotide sharing, were excluded from co-occurrence clustering. TCRdb retrieved this table from immuneACCESS and kept in-frame rearrangements only. Not all clones are present; in checked studies, unresolved V genes account for under half, and no reason is known for the remainder. The DNA gave D and trimming, while V, J and clone size come from that table. Across this sample there are about 67,000 clones, with 70% to 85% seen only once. The top ten clonotypes cover over 7.5% of the sample.

The cohort comprised some 730 healthy bone marrow donors. All cohort members were sampled while nominally healthy, although unrecorded immune exposures were likely present. The donor tested CMV seropositive, placing the donor among the 289 seropositive members of the cohort. A peripheral blood sample was collected from each donor, and TCR beta sequencing was performed on peripheral blood mononuclear cells. The Qiagen DNeasy Blood Extraction Kit was used to extract genomic DNA from the blood cell samples. CDR1 LNHDA and CDR2 SQIVND are derived from the germline V gene (reference sequence). The CDR3 numbers 13 residues from cysteine through phenylalanine. Only the CDR3 part of the read is kept: 39 bases, read in frame from the first base. Trimmed from V: 6 bases; trimmed from J: 6 bases; junction bases lacking a gene match: 5. Study-wide conclusions, independent of this receptor: Cytomegalovirus status was reported to be diagnosed by the classifier with high specificity and sensitivity in both the original and validation cohorts. According to the authors, the approach could potentially be generalized to other disease states and immunological phenotypes. An association between a missense DCLRE1C variant and V-gene and J-gene trimming of TCR beta chains was found in a later genetic analysis and replicated in an independent cohort. A further reported finding was that TCR beta sequences accurately predicted the HLA-A and HLA-B alleles for most subjects in the first cohort. Because the 87-base-pair reads could not distinguish some IMGT-functional V segments, including TRBV6-2 and TRBV6-3, those segments were excluded. The sequencing pipeline was judged likely to have produced a cluster of highly shared sequence variants as a technical artifact. Linkage disequilibrium might explain the correlated functional status among segregating V segments, but an unknown experimental factor could not be ruled out. CMV serostatus was the only immune exposure information available for the cohort. A later analysis reported that several top co-occurrence clusters appeared linked to parvovirus B19, influenza, CMV and Epstein-Barr virus. When HLA alleles, especially DR and DQ, strongly co-occurred, attributing TCR associations to individual alleles was difficult. While some public TCRs were present in many individuals, most TCR sequences turned up only very rarely across donors. In a later analysis, HLA-associated TCR beta chains were found to be more clonally expanded and to have lower generation probabilities than equally common non-associated chains. In vitro tests confirmed that a few of the cytomegalovirus-associated TCR beta chains recognize cytomegalovirus antigens. At a false discovery rate of 0.05, a later analysis linked fewer than 20,000 TCR beta sequences to specific HLA alleles. Broadly in line with IMGT annotations, most TCR beta V segments showed up in productive rearrangements about 87% or about 30% of the time in an earlier analysis of 587 of the donors. In the study, around 160 TCR beta chains were listed as associated with cytomegalovirus. The presence/absence analyses assumed that sequencing depth was roughly uniform across donors, and that assumption may not be true. The earlier analysis of some 540 of the donors excluded roughly 17 rarely observed V segments, including chromosome 9 orphons, because counts were too low. In a later analysis, TCR association rates were found to vary across HLA loci, with the most associated TCRs seen for DRB1 alleles and the fewest for HLA-C alleles. Only TCR beta chains were sequenced in this cohort, and the absence of alpha or paired-chain data limited detectable features. In a later analysis, most CMV-associated TCR beta chains were found to appear HLA-restricted, with HLA associations seemingly driven largely by CMV exposure. Because HLA typing was unavailable for some donors at each locus, only the typed subset was used in association tests. Compared with the roughly 720-donor mean, donors in an Asian-associated ancestry cluster had fewer N-insertions in productive TCRs, according to a later genetic analysis.

A few counts support this clone. Its antigen is still unknown. Base qualities are not provided; no much larger clone lies one nucleotide away. This clonotype was sampled from a man in his 60s in good health and CMV-seropositive. Sequences were obtained from PBMCs. The sequence joins TRBV19 to TRBJ1-2, with 9 bases matching TRBD1. The CDR3 loop reads CASSMGQGDGYTF. The DNA reads as follows: TGTGCCAGTAGCATGGGACAGGGTGATGGCTACACCTTC. The entire variable domain, with the stretches around the CDR3 drawn from the reference TRBV19 and TRBJ1-2 proteins, is DGGITQSPKYLFRKEGQNVTLSCEQNLNHDAMYWYRQDPGQGLRLIYYSQIVNDFQKGDIAEGYSVSREKKESFPLTVTSAQKNPTAFYLCASSMGQGDGYTFGSGTRLTVV.